One sample yielded the 22 T cell receptor beta chains listed below, sequenced in a study of cytomegalovirus exposure and HLA in healthy donors. The primer mix had 60 Vbeta and 13 Jbeta primers. This table comes from immunoSEQ multiplex PCR, and its TCRdb copy is limited to in-frame clones, with some not included. This table has some 130,000 clones, 66% appearing once. Sequenced: PBMCs. The source of these receptors is a human donor in good health.

The chain has TRBV18 and TRBJ1-5; perhaps TRBD1 as D (5 bases). Trimming took off 1 base at V and 2 bases at J, with 12 bases between the two ends. Germline CDR1 and CDR2: KGHSH and LQKENI. CDR3 length equals 16 residues. The CDR3 protein is CASSPQGRGGNQPQHF. The CDR3 DNA reads as TGTGCCAGCTCACCACAGGGGCGGGGGGGCAATCAGCCCCAGCATTTT. The full variable domain, rest sourced from reference TRBV18 and TRBJ1-5, is NAGVMQNPRHLVRRRGQEARLRCSPMKGHSHVYWYRQLPEEGLKFMVYLQKENIIDESGMPKERFSAEFPKEGPSILRIQQVVRGDSAAYFCASSPQGRGGNQPQHFGDGTRLSIL.

The rearrangement joins TRBV29-1 to TRBJ2-7, with TRBD2 matching 7 bases. The CDR3 has 12 amino acids. Per the germline V gene, CDR1 is SQVTM and CDR2 is ANQGSEA. The CDR3 reads CSGGGSSYEQYF. The CDR3 DNA reads as TGCAGTGGTGGCGGGAGCTCCTACGAGCAGTACTTC.

The rearrangement uses TRBV29-1 and TRBJ2-7; 11 bases are shared with TRBD2. The V and J ends lost 4 bases and 0 bases, in that order; junction bases with no gene match: 8. The germline gives CDR1 SQVTM, CDR2 ANQGSEA. This CDR3 is 16 amino acids long. In DNA, the CDR3 is TGCAGCGTTGTAAGGTCTAGCGGGGGGAGCTCCTACGAGCAGTACTTC. It is translated as CSVVRSSGGSSYEQYF.

CDR3 region: CASSWGPGGDEETQYF. CDR3 sequence (DNA): TGCGCCAGCAGCTGGGGGCCGGGTGGGGATGAGGAGACCCAGTACTTC. The gene calls are TRBV5-1 and TRBJ2-5; possibly TRBD1 for D (6 bases). The CDR3 length is 16 residues. The germline gives CDR1 SGHRS, CDR2 YFSETQ. V was pared by 3 bases and J by 5 bases, with 20 bases between.

J is TRBJ2-1 and V is TRBV11-2; 8 nucleotides align to TRBD1. With 5 bases clipped from V and 7 bases from J, the junction kept 10 bases outside the gene matches. The CDR3 spans 15 residues. CDR1 and CDR2 from the germline V gene are SGHAT and FQNNGV. Written as DNA, the CDR3 is TGTGCCAGCAGCCCACTCCTTCAGGGGGCGAATGAGCAGTTCTTC. Translated, it gives CASSPLLQGANEQFF.

V usage is TRBV10-3 and J usage is TRBJ1-5; D is perhaps TRBD1 (6 bases). V gave up 2 bases and J gave up 6 bases, with 14 bases separating them. Germline V gives CDR1 ENHRY, CDR2 SYGVKD. This CDR3 has 15 amino acids. The CDR3 DNA reads TGTGCCATCAGTGAGGGGACCGGGGGGCGTCAGCCCCAGCATTTT. As protein: CAISEGTGGRQPQHF.

The chain couples TRBV25-1 to TRBJ2-5, with 8 bases fitting TRBD1. The DNA matches TRBJ2-7 better at its end, which makes the J call doubtful. Per germline, CDR1 MGHDK and CDR2 SYGVNS. The CDR3 is 15 amino acids. The CDR3 DNA follows: TGTGCCAGCAGTGATCCGGGACAGGCCTCCTACGAGCAGTACTTC. This codes for CASSDPGQASYEQYF.

The chain couples TRBV19 to TRBJ2-7; the match to TRBD2 covers 7 bases. Germline V gene sequence: CDR1 LNHDA, CDR2 SQIVND (reference sequence). The V gene end was trimmed by 2 bases and the J gene end by 7 bases; junction bases not matched to a gene: 8. The CDR3 extends over 14 amino acids. The CDR3 sequence: CASSIWEGLWEQYF. In nucleotides, the CDR3 is TGTGCCAGTAGTATATGGGAGGGCCTCTGGGAGCAGTACTTC.

This chain connects TRBV5-5 to TRBJ2-5; the D gene is possibly TRBD2 (5 bases). The DNA end is a closer match to TRBJ2-7, so the J assignment may be wrong. The CDR3 is 15 residues long. Germline CDR1 and CDR2: SGHKS and YYEKEE (reference sequence). Here the CDR3 reads CASSFTAGPTYEQYF. In nucleotides, the CDR3 is TGTGCCAGCAGCTTCACGGCGGGCCCAACCTACGAGCAGTACTTC.

This clone was seen only a few times. This chain connects TRBV2 to TRBJ2-7; 7 nucleotides line up with TRBD1. Losses at the gene ends were 0 bases for V and 3 bases for J; bases not matched to a gene: 5. Germline lookup yields CDR1 SNHLY and CDR2 FYNNEI. The CDR3 loop spans 15 amino acids. CDR3 in DNA: TGTGCCAGCAGTGAAGCGGGACAGCTCCTCTACGAGCAGTACTTC. This encodes CASSEAGQLLYEQYF.

The chain combines TRBV5-1 with TRBJ2-4; unclear D gene. Trimming cost V 0 bases and J 5 bases, with 6 bases left between them. The germline CDR1 and CDR2 sequences are SGHRS and YFSETQ. This CDR3 contains 13 residues. CDR3 amino acids: CASSLGPENIQYF. The CDR3 DNA is TGCGCCAGCAGCTTGGGGCCAGAAAACATTCAGTACTTC.

The chain couples TRBV25-1 to TRBJ2-7; 11 nucleotides line up with TRBD2. Germline trimming cut 4 bases from V and 3 bases from J; bases unmatched to any gene: 8. CDR3 length: 16 residues. CDR1 and CDR2 from the germline V gene are MGHDK and SYGVNS. CDR3 coding DNA: TGTGCCAGCAGTGGAAAAGAACTAGCGGGGGACTACGAGCAGTACTTC. Amino acids: CASSGKELAGDYEQYF.

This clone is a singleton in its sample. The J gene is TRBJ2-1, the V gene TRBV29-1, with TRBD2 matching over 8 bases. CDR1 is SQVTM and CDR2 is ANQGSEA in the germline V gene. Unmatched junction bases numbered 3, after V lost 6 bases and J lost 2 bases. This CDR3 has 13 residues. Here the CDR3 reads CSVKAGAYNEQFF. CDR3 bases: TGCAGCGTAAAAGCGGGGGCCTACAATGAGCAGTTCTTC.

This chain connects TRBV9 to TRBJ2-7; 11 bases line up with TRBD2. From germline, CDR1 is SGDLS and CDR2 YYNGEE. V lost 3 bases to trimming and J lost 2 bases; unmatched junction nucleotides: 4. The CDR3 has 15 amino acids. DNA for the CDR3: TGTGCCAGCAGCGCCCGACTAGCGGGACCCTACGAGCAGTACTTC. Protein: CASSARLAGPYEQYF.

The table lists this clone with a few counts. The chain combines TRBV19 with TRBJ2-7; D unclear. The germline V gene has CDR1 LNHDA and CDR2 SQIVND (reference sequence). This CDR3 has 12 amino acids. The germline V and J ends were trimmed by 8 bases and 3 bases, with 11 bases remaining between them. CDR3 sequence (DNA): TGTGCCAGTGGTTTCGGAGACTACGAGCAGTACTTC. As protein: CASGFGDYEQYF. Together with reference TRBV19 and TRBJ2-7, the CDR3 gives the full variable domain: DGGITQSPKYLFRKEGQNVTLSCEQNLNHDAMYWYRQDPGQGLRLIYYSQIVNDFQKGDIAEGYSVSREKKESFPLTVTSAQKNPTAFYLCASGFGDYEQYFGPGTRLTVT.

The genes are TRBV11-3 and TRBJ2-3, with D tentatively TRBD2 (5 bases). Per germline, CDR1 SGHNT and CDR2 YENEEA. V was trimmed by 4 bases and J by 0 bases, leaving 14 bases between them. This CDR3 region has 16 residues. CDR3 nucleotides: TGTGCCAGCAGCTCGCGGTCGGGATATAGCACAGATACGCAGTATTTT. This codes for CASSSRSGYSTDTQYF.

About this clone: Other DNA variants within this sample encode the same CDR3. The chain's CDR3 is CASSPGTGSYEQYF. The CDR3 nucleotides are TGTGCCAGCTCACCAGGGACAGGGAGTTACGAGCAGTACTTC. The chain joins TRBV18 to TRBJ2-7, with TRBD1 matching over 9 bases. The germline V gene encodes CDR1 KGHSH and CDR2 LQKENI. The CDR3 has 14 residues. V lost 2 bases to trimming and J lost 4 bases; unmatched junction nucleotides: 3.

The gene calls are TRBV4-1 and TRBJ1-3; 9 bases fit TRBD1. Germline loops: CDR1 MGHRA, CDR2 YSYEKL. The ends lost 0 bases at V and 2 bases at J; junction bases unmatched: 11. The CDR3 is made up of 19 amino acids. CDR3: CASSQDRGDRAGTGNTIYF. The CDR3, as DNA: TGCGCCAGCAGCCAAGATCGGGGGGACAGGGCTGGAACTGGAAACACCATATATTTT.

J is TRBJ2-3 and V is TRBV28; 8 bases match TRBD1. Losses at the gene ends were 3 bases for V and 1 base for J; bases not matched to a gene: 3. Germline lookup yields CDR1 MDHEN and CDR2 SYDVKM. This CDR3 is built from 15 residues. CDR3 coding DNA: TGTGCCAGCAGTTTGCCGGGACAGGGCACAGATACGCAGTATTTT. It encodes CASSLPGQGTDTQYF.

The chain recombines TRBV7-2 with TRBJ1-5, with unresolved D. The V gene's germline CDR1 is SGHTA and CDR2 FQGNSA. The CDR3 extends over 17 amino acids. Between the trimmed V and J ends, which lost 5 bases and 0 bases, there was a span of 17 bases. CDR3: CASSPAAARYSNQPQHF. The CDR3 DNA sequence: TGTGCCAGCAGCCCTGCCGCCGCGCGGTATAGCAATCAGCCCCAGCATTTT. Full variable domain (remainder filled in from reference TRBV7-2 and TRBJ1-5): GAGVSQSPSNKVTEKGKDVELRCDPISGHTALYWYRQSLGQGLEFLIYFQGNSAPDKSGLPSDRFSAERTGGSVSTLTIQRTQQEDSAVYLCASSPAAARYSNQPQHFGDGTRLSIL.

This clone has just a few counts. The rearrangement links TRBV2 to TRBJ2-1; TRBD2 matches 8 bases. CDR3 length: 14 residues. V was pared by 8 bases and J by 8 bases, with 11 bases of the junction left unmatched. Germline V CDR1 and CDR2: SNHLY, FYNNEI. The CDR3 nucleotides read TGTGCCAGCTGGAAGGGACTAGGATCGTATGAGCAGTTCTTC. Translated: CASWKGLGSYEQFF. The variable domain in full, completed from reference TRBV2 and TRBJ2-1, reads EPEVTQTPSHQVTQMGQEVILRCVPISNHLYFYWYRQILGQKVEFLVSFYNNEISEKSEIFDDQFSVERPDGSNFTLKIRSTKLEDSAMYFCASWKGLGSYEQFFGPGTRLTVL.

As to this clone: Other nucleotide sequences from this sample produce the same CDR3. The V and J genes are TRBV29-1 and TRBJ2-2, with TRBD1 matching over 7 bases. CDR1 and CDR2 from the germline V gene are SQVTM and ANQGSEA. The CDR3 runs 14 residues. The J segment lost 0 bases and the V segment lost 6 bases, leaving 4 bases of the junction unmatched. CDR3 in DNA: TGCAGCGTAACCGACAGGGCGAACACCGGGGAGCTGTTTTTT. Its protein product is CSVTDRANTGELFF.